This is a list of T cell receptor beta chains from one sample in a study of OX40 agonist ivuxolimab in advanced cancers. TCRdb's table, derived via immunoSEQ multiplex PCR, lists solely in-frame clones and lacks some. The sample lists 18,000 or so clones, about 87% occurring once. Here the sequenced sample was CD4+ or CD8+ T cells sorted from blood, taken in a trial of the OX40 agonist ivuxolimab. These TCRs come from an adult with an advanced solid tumor such as melanoma, head and neck, liver or kidney cancer. Each CDR3 is given with its conserved first and last residue. A D gene is named only where the DNA matches it firmly. Some rows mark clone size as missing; the rest say once, few, many or name a class of expanded clone.

cdr3_aa,cdr3_nt,d_call,j_call,clone_size,cdr3_length,v_call
CASSIGPGTYEQYF,TGTGCCAGTAGTATAGGTCCAGGAACCTACGAGCAGTACTTC,-,TRBJ2-7,-,14,TRBV19
CASSFRGSTDTQYF,TGTGCCAGCAGTTTCAGGGGCAGCACAGATACGCAGTATTTT,-,TRBJ2-3,-,14,TRBV27
CAWSVLGVRYEQYF,TGTGCCTGGAGTGTACTAGGGGTACGCTACGAGCAGTACTTC,-,TRBJ2-7,-,14,TRBV30
CASSPSWDSEQFF,TGTGCCAGCAGCCCGAGTTGGGACAGTGAGCAGTTCTTC,TRBD1,TRBJ2-1,-,13,TRBV28
CASSFGPGAKSIHTDTQYF,TGTGCCAGCAGTTTTGGTCCAGGGGCCAAGAGTATACACACGGATACGCAGTATTTT,-,TRBJ2-3,-,19,TRBV28
CASSLLDRGDGYTF,TGTGCCAGCAGCCTTTTAGACAGGGGGGATGGCTACACCTTC,TRBD1,TRBJ1-2,once,14,TRBV14
CASSQTGEYGYTF,TGCGCCAGCAGCCAGACAGGGGAGTATGGCTACACCTTC,TRBD1,TRBJ1-2,-,13,TRBV4-1
CASRLLPGDTEAFF,TGTGCCAGCAGATTGTTACCGGGGGACACTGAAGCTTTCTTT,-,TRBJ1-1,-,14,TRBV6-1
CASSLGGGASSYNEQFF,TGTGCCAGCAGCTTAGGTGGTGGGGCGAGCTCCTACAATGAGCAGTTCTTC,-,TRBJ2-1,once,17,TRBV7-9
CAIAPTSGKSTDTQYF,TGTGCCATCGCACCCACTAGCGGGAAGAGCACAGATACGCAGTATTTT,TRBD2,TRBJ2-3,-,16,TRBV10-3
CASSELASGANVLTF,TGCGCCAGCAGTGAGTTGGCTTCTGGGGCCAACGTCCTGACTTTC,-,TRBJ2-6,-,15,TRBV10-2
CASSPGGASGSRGELFF,TGTGCCAGCAGCCCGGGAGGGGCTAGCGGGTCCCGCGGGGAGCTGTTTTTT,TRBD2,TRBJ2-2,-,17,TRBV5-4
CASSIELAGVYNEQFF,TGTGCCAGTAGTATTGAGCTAGCGGGGGTCTACAATGAGCAGTTCTTC,TRBD2,TRBJ2-1,-,16,TRBV19
CASMVTTRLWGYTF,TGTGCCAGCATGGTAACCACCAGGTTGTGGGGCTACACCTTC,-,TRBJ1-2,-,14,TRBV2
CASSVGINTNEKLFF,TGTGCCAGCAGCGTAGGGATCAACACTAATGAAAAACTGTTTTTT,-,TRBJ1-4,-,15,TRBV9
CASDPRTGGGEAFF,TGTGCCAGCGATCCGAGGACAGGGGGAGGTGAAGCTTTCTTT,TRBD1,TRBJ1-1,-,14,TRBV6-5
CASSSGQGYEQYF,TGTGCCAGCAGTTCGGGACAGGGCTACGAGCAGTACTTC,TRBD1,TRBJ2-7,-,13,TRBV27
CASTSEGEKLFF,TGTGCCAGCACTTCTGAGGGTGAAAAACTGTTTTTT,-,TRBJ1-4,once,12,TRBV7-9
CASSLTGDYEQYF,TGTGCCAGCAGCCTGACAGGGGACTACGAGCAGTACTTC,TRBD1,TRBJ2-7,-,13,TRBV5-8
CASSLLAGDEKLFF,TGCGCCAGCAGTCTGTTGGCAGGGGATGAAAAACTGTTTTTT,-,TRBJ1-4,-,14,TRBV10-2
CASSKGLAPIYEQYF,TGCGCCAGCAGCAAAGGACTAGCGCCCATCTACGAGCAGTACTTC,TRBD2,TRBJ2-7,few,15,TRBV5-1
CSVAGTGGLGRYNEQFF,TGCAGCGTTGCGGGGACAGGGGGACTCGGGCGATACAATGAGCAGTTCTTC,TRBD1,TRBJ2-1,-,17,TRBV29-1
CASSVPAQNTGELFF,TGTGCCAGCAGCGTCCCCGCCCAGAACACCGGGGAGCTGTTTTTT,-,TRBJ2-2,-,15,TRBV9
CASRPRHGDPEAFF,TGTGCCAGCAGACCCCGACACGGGGACCCTGAAGCTTTCTTT,-,TRBJ1-1,-,14,TRBV28